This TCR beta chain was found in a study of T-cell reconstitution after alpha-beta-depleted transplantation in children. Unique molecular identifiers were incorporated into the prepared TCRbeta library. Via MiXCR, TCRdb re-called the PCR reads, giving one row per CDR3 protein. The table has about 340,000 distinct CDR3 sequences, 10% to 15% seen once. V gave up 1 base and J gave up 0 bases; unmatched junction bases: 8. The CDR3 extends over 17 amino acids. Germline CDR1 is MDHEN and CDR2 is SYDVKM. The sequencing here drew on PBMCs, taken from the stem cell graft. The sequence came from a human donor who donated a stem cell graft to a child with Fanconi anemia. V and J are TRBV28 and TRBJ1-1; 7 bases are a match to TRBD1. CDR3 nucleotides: TGTGCCAGCAGTTTATTCTCCGGACAGGAGATGAACACTGAAGCTTTCTTT. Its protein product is CASSLFSGQEMNTEAFF.